Here is one T cell receptor (beta chain) with its context. Its ends do not fully match the called genes, so a read error is possible. Amplified material comprised TCR beta CDR3 regions derived from RNA transcripts. HTBI primers were used in a first-round RT-PCR, which preceded a second-round multiplex PCR. One entry per CDR3 protein results from TCRdb running MiXCR on the multiplex PCR reads. The sample records about 240,000 distinct CDR3 sequences, 45% being singletons. The source of the sample is a study of Graves' ophthalmopathy and Graves' hyperthyroidism. CDR1 and CDR2 (germline): MGHRA, YSYEKL. CDR3 length: 16 residues.

The clonotype originates from an adult man with Graves' ophthalmopathy. J is TRBJ2-2 and V is TRBV4-1; 11 nucleotides match TRBD2. The sequenced material came from peripheral blood. The CDR3 DNA reads TGTGCCAGCAGCCGGAGCACTAGCGGGAGAATCTGGGAGCTGTTTTTT. It codes for CASSRSTSGRIWELFF.